A selection of T cell receptor beta chains follows, all from one sample in a study of Graves' ophthalmopathy and Graves' hyperthyroidism. One entry per CDR3 protein, called by TCRdb with MiXCR from the multiplex PCR reads. The profile shows around 1,200,000 distinct CDR3 sequences, about 36% of them singletons. The material sequenced was peripheral blood or thyroid tissue (not recorded which). The source of these receptors is an adult man with Graves' hyperthyroidism. Both conserved end residues are part of each CDR3.

j_call | v_call | cdr3_length | cdr3_aa
TRBJ1-5 | TRBV19 | 16 | CASSMARGRGNQPQHF
TRBJ2-5 | TRBV6-5 | 12 | CASSYSISDQYF
TRBJ1-1 | TRBV5-1 | 14 | CASSYPGSGTEAFF
TRBJ1-6 | TRBV2 | 15 | CASRTRQGVDSPLHF
TRBJ1-5 | TRBV2 | 13 | CASRGQSLGPQHF
TRBJ1-5 | TRBV4-3 | 16 | CASSQGPRQGHQPQHF
TRBJ2-7 | TRBV20-1 | 14 | CSARLAGITYEQYF
TRBJ1-5 | TRBV20-1 | 15 | CSALRRAGSNQPQHF
TRBJ2-7 | TRBV6-2/TRBV6-3 | 11 | CASSSGLTEYF
TRBJ1-2 | TRBV10-2 | 14 | CASSAEQGSYGYTF
TRBJ1-5 | TRBV15 | 17 | CATSRGGQGGYNQPQHF
TRBJ2-1 | TRBV24-1 | 15 | CATSLGRAPFNEQFF
TRBJ1-2 | TRBV25-1 | 13 | CASSRRQGRSYTF
TRBJ1-5 | TRBV6-2/TRBV6-3 | 15 | CASSYGTNSNQPQHF
TRBJ2-5 | TRBV9 | 15 | CASSVGRRLEETQYF
TRBJ1-1 | TRBV20-1 | 12 | CSARKGLTEAFF
TRBJ1-2 | TRBV19 | 15 | CASSDPGGSNYGYTF
TRBJ2-7 | TRBV12-3/TRBV12-4 | 19 | CASSRTSGSSKQGGYEQYF
TRBJ2-7 | TRBV6-1 | 14 | CASGSRGLTYEQYF
TRBJ2-5 | TRBV19 | 12 | CATGTPPETQYF
TRBJ1-2 | TRBV20-1 | 14 | CSARDSLTNYGYTF
TRBJ2-2 | TRBV7-2 | 18 | CASSPQFIRASNTGELFF
TRBJ1-2 | TRBV29-1 | 19 | CSVARFGITDENRRYGYTF
TRBJ1-5 | TRBV10-3 | 15 | CAISGGQGSGQPQHF
TRBJ1-6 | TRBV6-2/TRBV6-3 | 15 | CASSPVAGRNSPLHF
TRBJ1-5 | TRBV13 | 15 | CASSLGDGLNQPQHF
TRBJ2-6 | TRBV25-1 | 18 | CASSLGSPTLSGANVLTF
TRBJ2-7 | TRBV25-1 | 15 | CASPKTGKLSYEQYF
TRBJ2-7 | TRBV10-3 | 15 | CASSYGTFPRYEQYF
TRBJ2-7 | TRBV4-3 | 17 | CASSQDLLAGGEYEQYF
TRBJ2-7 | TRBV7-2 | 15 | CASSQVAPLASEQYF
TRBJ2-2 | TRBV10-3 | 20 | CAISEAFGQATHTNTGELFF
TRBJ1-5 | TRBV12-3/TRBV12-4 | 15 | CASSPSDQGNQPQHF
TRBJ2-5 | TRBV6-5 | 15 | CASSYSFSGGETQYF
TRBJ2-7 | TRBV29-1 | 10 | CSATGWEQYF
TRBJ2-7 | TRBV10-3 | 15 | CAISESGQGFYEQYF
TRBJ1-1 | TRBV10-3 | 13 | CAISESTGGEVFF
TRBJ2-5 | TRBV4-2 | 15 | CASSQDLGKEETQYF
TRBJ2-5 | TRBV7-6 | 16 | CASSLAPGLLGETQYF
TRBJ2-7 | TRBV6-5 | 13 | CASSSREHHEQYF
TRBJ1-1 | TRBV6-2/TRBV6-3 | 14 | CASCLFPVNTEAFF
TRBJ2-7 | TRBV20-1 | 12 | CSARDREYEQYF
TRBJ2-5 | TRBV20-1 | 14 | CSAPPSGTQETQYF
TRBJ1-6 | TRBV5-5 | 16 | CASSDLRHLAFSPLHF
TRBJ2-5 | TRBV12-3/TRBV12-4 | 18 | CASSPQPGTGGGQETQYF
TRBJ2-7 | TRBV4-1 | 12 | CAWSAISYEQYF
TRBJ1-4 | TRBV7-3 | 12 | CASSPPREKLFF
TRBJ1-4 | TRBV5-4 | 15 | CASSPGWGNDEKLFF
TRBJ2-5 | TRBV7-2 | 15 | CASSLGRGSQETQYF
TRBJ2-7 | TRBV7-8 | 14 | CASATGAPHNEQYF
TRBJ2-5 | TRBV12-5 | 11 | CASGVEETQYF
TRBJ2-5 | TRBV7-2 | 15 | CASSVDLASQETQYF
TRBJ1-6 | TRBV10-2 | 13 | CASSGDTNSPLHF
TRBJ1-1 | TRBV12-3/TRBV12-4 | 14 | CASSHAGGGTEAFF
TRBJ2-7 | TRBV24-1 | 15 | CATSDTGTGTFEQYF
TRBJ1-5 | TRBV10-1 | 13 | CASSSARGQPQHF
TRBJ1-2 | TRBV12-3/TRBV12-4 | 15 | CASPIPTTKPYGYTF
TRBJ2-5 | TRBV5-6 | 16 | CASSLVAGGREETQYF